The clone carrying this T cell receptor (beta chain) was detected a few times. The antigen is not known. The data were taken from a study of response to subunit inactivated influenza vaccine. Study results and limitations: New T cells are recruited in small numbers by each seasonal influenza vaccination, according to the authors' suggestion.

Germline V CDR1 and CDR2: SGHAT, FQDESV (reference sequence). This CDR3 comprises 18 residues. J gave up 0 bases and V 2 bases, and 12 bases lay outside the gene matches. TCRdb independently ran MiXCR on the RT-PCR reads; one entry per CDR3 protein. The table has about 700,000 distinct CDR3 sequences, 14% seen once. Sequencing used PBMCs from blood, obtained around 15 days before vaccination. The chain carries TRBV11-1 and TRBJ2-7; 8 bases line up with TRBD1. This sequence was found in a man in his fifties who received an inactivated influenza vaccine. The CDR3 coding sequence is TGTGCCAGCAGCTTACCGGGTTGGTCGGACAGGGCCTCCTACGAGCAGTACTTC. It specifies CASSLPGWSDRASYEQYF. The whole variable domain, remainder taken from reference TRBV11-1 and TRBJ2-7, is EAEVAQSPRYKITEKSQAVAFWCDPISGHATLYWYRQILGQGPELLVQFQDESVVDDSQLPKDRFSAERLKGVDSTLKIQPAELGDSAMYLCASSLPGWSDRASYEQYFGPGTRLTVT.